This record concerns one TCR beta chain sequence. What it binds is not known. The data were obtained in a study of T-cell memory formation after mild COVID-19. Study-wide findings and caveats: A second wave expanding day 15 to 37 was CD4+-biased; contracting clones were balanced. The second-wave clones peaking on day 37 were not confirmed as SARS-CoV-2-specific.

Each CDR3 protein gets one entry after TCRdb re-called the 5' RACE reads with MiXCR. Here the sample spans 150,000 to 200,000 distinct CDR3 sequences, around 15% being singletons. From germline, CDR1 is DFQATT and CDR2 SNEGSKA (reference sequence). Trimming left V 0 bases short and J 3 bases short, with 9 bases between. The CDR3 totals 14 residues. Material for sequencing was PBMCs or a T cell subset sorted from them (not recorded which). This receptor was obtained from an adult woman who had mild COVID-19 (a few samples of this study predate the infection). Cell type and time point are not known. The V call is TRBV20-1, the J call TRBJ1-3, with a weak D call TRBD1 (5 bases). CDR3 residues: CSARDVGVGNTIYF. CDR3 DNA sequence: TGCAGTGCTAGAGACGTGGGGGTTGGAAACACCATATATTTT.